The rows below give T cell receptor beta chains drawn from one sample of a study of blood T cells in healthy people across ages. TCRdb reprocessed the 5' RACE reads with MiXCR, giving one entry per CDR3 protein. The table shows 1,800,000 or so distinct CDR3 sequences, with 30% to 40% occurring only once. The specimen sequenced was blood. These receptors all come from a human donor in good health. Both conserved end residues are part of each CDR3. D genes are given only for firm matches. Some rows have no size entry. The others give once, few or many, or a class for an expanded clone.

j_call clone_size v_call d_call cdr3_nt cdr3_aa
TRBJ2-5 few TRBV29-1 TRBD1 TGCAGCGTTCGACAGGGGGTGGGGACCCAGTACTTC CSVRQGVGTQYF
TRBJ1-2 . TRBV4-1 . TGCGCCAGCAGCCAAGGTCTGACGAGCTATGGCTACACCTTC CASSQGLTSYGYTF
TRBJ2-1 . TRBV7-3 TRBD1 TGTGCCAGCAGCTCACCCCACAGGGGGGCGGACAATGAGCAGTTCTTC CASSSPHRGADNEQFF
TRBJ2-7 . TRBV7-9 . TGTGCCAGCAGCTTAAGGGCGGGGAGGTCCTACGAGCAGTACTTC CASSLRAGRSYEQYF
TRBJ2-1 few TRBV24-1 . TGTGCCACCAGTGACCCTACTCAAGGGGATAGCTCCTACAATGAGCAGTTCTTC CATSDPTQGDSSYNEQFF
TRBJ1-2 . TRBV7-2 . TGTGCCAGCAGCTTAGGGGTTCTGGACGGCTACACCTTC CASSLGVLDGYTF
TRBJ1-1 . TRBV20-1 . TGCAGTGCTAGGGGTGGGTTTGAAGCTTTCTTT CSARGGFEAFF
TRBJ1-1 . TRBV7-2 . TGTGCCAGCAGCTTATCGTCGGATGCTGAAGCTTTCTTT CASSLSSDAEAFF
TRBJ2-7 . TRBV7-2 . TGTGCCAGCAGCTCCACCCCTGACTACGAGCAGTACTTC CASSSTPDYEQYF
TRBJ2-2 . TRBV28 . TGTGCCAGCAGAACCGGACGGCTCAACACCGGGGAGCTGTTTTTT CASRTGRLNTGELFF
TRBJ1-2 . TRBV12-3/TRBV12-4 . TGTGCCAGCAGGCGGGATCACGAGAGTTATGGCTACACCTTC CASRRDHESYGYTF
TRBJ2-7 . TRBV28 TRBD1 TGTGCCAGCAGTTCTCCGGGACAGGGGGAAGGCGAGCAGTACTTC CASSSPGQGEGEQYF
TRBJ1-4 few TRBV20-1 . TGCAGTGCTAGAGTCACGGGGCAGGAAAAACTGTTTTTT CSARVTGQEKLFF
TRBJ1-5 . TRBV4-2 TRBD1 TGTGCCAGCAGCCAAGATCGGACAGGGGAGGAGAGCAATCAGCCCCAGCATTTT CASSQDRTGEESNQPQHF
TRBJ2-7 few TRBV5-1 . TGCGCCAGCAGCATTGACACAACAGGGTCCCCCTACGAGCAGTACTTC CASSIDTTGSPYEQYF
TRBJ1-5 few TRBV4-1 TRBD1 TGCGCCAGCAGCCAAGTTGCGGACAGGCTTTATAGCAATCAGCCCCAGCATTTT CASSQVADRLYSNQPQHF